This entry features one T cell receptor beta chain sequence. This CDR3 comprises 17 residues. V gave up 1 base and J gave up 1 base; unmatched junction bases: 10. The germline gives CDR1 LGHNA, CDR2 YNFKEQ. The data stem from a study of cytotoxic CD8 clonotypes in ibrutinib-treated CLL. Sequencing used immunoSEQ multiplex PCR; TCRdb keeps in-frame clones, though not all of them. The sample carries some 140,000 clones, around three quarters recorded once. The chain couples TRBV4-2 to TRBJ2-7, with 7 bases identical to TRBD2. This receptor was obtained from a human donor with chronic lymphocytic leukemia. The input for sequencing was PBMCs, taken after 12 months of ibrutinib treatment. The CDR3 DNA reads TGTGCCAGCAGCCAAGGGGTGGTAGGGAGGGAATCCTACGAGCAGTACTTC. This encodes CASSQGVVGRESYEQYF.